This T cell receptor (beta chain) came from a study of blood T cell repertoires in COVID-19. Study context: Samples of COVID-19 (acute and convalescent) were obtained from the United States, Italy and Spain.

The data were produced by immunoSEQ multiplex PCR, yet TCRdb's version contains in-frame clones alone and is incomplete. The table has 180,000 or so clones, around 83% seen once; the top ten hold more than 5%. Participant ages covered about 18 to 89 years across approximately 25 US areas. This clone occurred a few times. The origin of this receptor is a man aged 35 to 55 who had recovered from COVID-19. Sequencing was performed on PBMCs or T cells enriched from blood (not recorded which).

The DNA for the CDR3 is TGCGCCAGCAGCCAACTGGACAGGGGGGGAGTCTATCAGCCCCAGCATTTT. It encodes CASSQLDRGGVYQPQHF. The chain recombines TRBV4-1 with TRBJ1-5, with TRBD1 matching 10 bases. V was pared by 2 bases and J by 5 bases, with 9 bases of the junction left unmatched. Per the germline V gene, CDR1 is MGHRA and CDR2 is YSYEKL. This CDR3 region has 17 residues.